The 20 T cell receptor beta chains in this list originate from one sample, sequenced in a study of blood T cell repertoires in COVID-19. The data were produced by immunoSEQ multiplex PCR, yet TCRdb's version contains in-frame clones alone and is incomplete. The sample lists 90,000 to 150,000 clones; approximately 92% were seen once. Sequencing was carried out using peripheral blood. These receptors all stem from a man in his sixties or seventies with active or convalescent COVID-19.

Points on this clone: Sequence at one end of the junction differs from germline and may be a read error. The rearrangement links TRBV13 to TRBJ1-1; 10 bases map to TRBD1. Germline V gene lookup returns CDR1 PRHDT and CDR2 FYEKMQ (reference sequence). The CDR3 has 17 residues. The CDR3 loop reads CASSLDAGQGWNAEAFF. The CDR3 nucleotides read TGTGCCAGCAGCTTAGATGCGGGACAGGGGTGGAACGCTGAAGCTTTCTTT.

V gene TRBV7-9 combines with J gene TRBJ2-1; 13 bases agree with TRBD2. V shed 4 bases and J 5 bases; nucleotides not matched to a gene: 2. In germline, CDR1 is SEHNR, CDR2 FQNEAQ (reference sequence). This CDR3 has 15 amino acids. CDR3 nucleotide sequence: TGTGCCAGCAGCTGGACTAGCGGGAGCAACAATGAGCAGTTCTTC. This codes for CASSWTSGSNNEQFF.

The J gene is TRBJ1-4, the V gene TRBV4-2; D might be TRBD1 (5 bases). The germline V and J ends were trimmed by 0 bases and 6 bases, with 14 bases remaining between them. CDR3 length: 16 residues. The germline gives CDR1 LGHNA, CDR2 YNFKEQ. In nucleotides, the CDR3 is TGTGCCAGCAGCCAAGATAGCAGTCAAGGGGATGAAAAACTGTTTTTT. Translation: CASSQDSSQGDEKLFF.

V gene TRBV6-4 combines with J gene TRBJ2-2; 9 bases are shared with TRBD2. Germline V gene data show CDR1 as MRHNA and CDR2 as SNTAGT. The CDR3 sequence is 18 residues long. With V trimmed by 7 bases and J by 6 bases, 18 bases remained unmatched. CDR3 in amino acids: CASKSRSGTSPLAGELFF. The CDR3 DNA reads TGTGCCAGCAAATCACGGAGCGGGACTAGCCCCCTGGCCGGGGAGCTGTTTTTT.

The V gene is TRBV2, the J gene TRBJ2-5, with D tentatively TRBD1 (6 bases). From germline, CDR1 is SNHLY and CDR2 FYNNEI. V lost 8 bases and J 2 bases, leaving 9 bases between the germline ends. CDR3 length: 12 amino acids. The CDR3 is CASLGQQETQYF. CDR3 DNA: TGTGCCAGCCTCGGACAGCAAGAGACCCAGTACTTC.

The V gene is TRBV7-9, the J gene TRBJ2-1, with 13 positions matching TRBD2. The J segment lost 6 bases and the V segment lost 7 bases, leaving 6 bases of the junction unmatched. The germline CDR1 and CDR2 sequences are SEHNR and FQNEAQ (reference sequence). The CDR3 is 15 residues long. This CDR3 reads CASIGRLAGGNEQFF. CDR3 DNA: TGTGCCAGCATCGGAAGACTAGCGGGAGGCAATGAGCAGTTCTTC.

J is TRBJ1-1 and V is TRBV7-9, with TRBD1 identical over 7 bases. Germline V gene data show CDR1 as SEHNR and CDR2 as FQNEAQ (reference sequence). V was clipped by 5 bases and J by 8 bases; unmatched bases: 2. CDR3 length equals 11 residues. CDR3 nucleotide sequence: TGTGCCAGCAGCAGACAGGGCGAAGCTTTCTTT. It translates to CASSRQGEAFF.

This clone was detected only once. The V call is TRBV6-5, the J call TRBJ1-1; D is possibly TRBD1 (5 bases). The CDR3 sequence is 13 residues long. Germline V gives CDR1 MNHEY, CDR2 SVGAGI. V was pared by 8 bases and J by 5 bases, with 15 bases between. CDR3 loop: CASLGLALTEAFF. The CDR3 DNA reads as TGTGCCAGCCTGGGACTAGCCTTGACTGAAGCTTTCTTT.

The chain has TRBV3-1 (or the pseudogene TRBV3-2) and TRBJ1-4, with a tentative D call TRBD1 (5 bases). The V gene lost 4 bases and the J gene lost 7 bases, with 16 bases spanning the gap. The germline gives CDR1 LGHDT, CDR2 YNNKEL (reference sequence). The CDR3 spans 15 residues. The chain's CDR3 is CASSPYAGGSEKLFF. The CDR3 DNA reads TGTGCCAGCAGCCCTTACGCGGGGGGGAGTGAAAAACTGTTTTTT.

The genes are TRBV27 and TRBJ1-1, with 7 bases aligning to TRBD1. J was trimmed by 0 bases and V by 3 bases; bases with no gene match: 4. Looked up from germline, CDR1 is MNHEY and CDR2 is SMNVEV (reference sequence). CDR3 length: 15 amino acids. CDR3 loop: CASSFGDRLNTEAFF. The CDR3 nucleotides are TGTGCCAGCAGTTTCGGGGACAGACTGAACACTGAAGCTTTCTTT.

The rearrangement uses TRBV3-1 (or the pseudogene TRBV3-2) and TRBJ1-2; D may be TRBD1 (6 bases). The CDR3 sequence is 14 residues long. Germline V gene data show CDR1 as LGHDT and CDR2 as YNNKEL (reference sequence). The V gene lost 0 bases and the J gene lost 7 bases, with 12 bases spanning the gap. The chain's CDR3 is CASSQDAGAFGYTF. The CDR3 DNA reads as TGTGCCAGCAGCCAAGATGCAGGGGCTTTTGGCTACACCTTC.

The chain recombines TRBV5-5 with TRBJ1-6, with 9 bases fitting TRBD1. After removal of 2 bases from V and 6 bases from J, the junction contained 6 bases not matched to a gene. The length of the CDR3 is 16 residues. Germline loops: CDR1 SGHKS, CDR2 YYEKEE (reference sequence). CDR3 sequence reads: CASSLQGAPGNSPLHF. The CDR3 DNA reads TGTGCCAGCAGCTTACAGGGGGCGCCGGGTAATTCACCCCTCCACTTT.

The rearrangement joins TRBV3-1 (or the pseudogene TRBV3-2) to TRBJ2-7; 11 bases are shared with TRBD2. Germline CDR1 LGHDT, CDR2 YNNKEL (reference sequence). With 1 base clipped from V and 3 bases from J, the junction kept 8 bases outside the gene matches. The CDR3 loop spans 17 amino acids. Written as DNA, the CDR3 is TGTGCCAGCAGCCAAGGGGCCCTAGCGGGAGGTGGCTACGAGCAGTACTTC. Protein: CASSQGALAGGGYEQYF.

V and J are TRBV11-2 and TRBJ1-6; D gene ambiguous. Germline V CDR1 and CDR2: SGHAT, FQNNGV. The CDR3 spans 14 residues. The V and J ends lost 8 bases and 3 bases respectively, with 11 bases between them. CDR3 loop: CASGRGNYNSPLHF. The DNA of the CDR3 is TGTGCCAGCGGTCGGGGAAACTATAATTCACCCCTCCACTTT.

V usage is TRBV27 and J usage is TRBJ1-2; D call uncertain. CDR3 length equals 15 residues. The germline V gene has CDR1 MNHEY and CDR2 SMNVEV (reference sequence). With 0 bases removed from V and 3 bases from J, the gap between germline ends came to 11 bases. The CDR3 sequence: CASSLSSTADYGYTF. Here the CDR3 DNA reads TGTGCCAGCAGTTTATCTTCAACAGCCGACTATGGCTACACCTTC.

The J gene is TRBJ2-3, the V gene TRBV5-4; TRBD2 agrees at 13 bases. With V trimmed by 0 bases and J by 4 bases, 8 bases remained unmatched. This CDR3 comprises 18 residues. Germline lookup yields CDR1 SGHNT and CDR2 YYREEE (reference sequence). In DNA, the CDR3 is TGTGCCAGCAGCTTGGGGCCGGGACTAGCGGGAACTTCAGATACGCAGTATTTT. This sequence encodes CASSLGPGLAGTSDTQYF.

V and J are TRBV28 and TRBJ2-7, with D possibly being TRBD1 (6 bases). The germline CDR1 and CDR2 sequences are MDHEN and SYDVKM. The length of the CDR3 is 13 residues. V was clipped by 5 bases and J by 3 bases, with 11 bases between them. CDR3 coding DNA: TGTGCCAGCAGTCCCCAGGGGTTCTACGAGCAGTACTTC. Translating gives CASSPQGFYEQYF. The entire variable domain, with the rest obtained from reference TRBV28 and TRBJ2-7, is as follows: DVKVTQSSRYLVKRTGEKVFLECVQDMDHENMFWYRQDPGLGLRLIYFSYDVKMKEKGDIPEGYSVSREKKERFSLILESASTNQTSMYLCASSPQGFYEQYFGPGTRLTVT.

V is TRBV2 and J is TRBJ2-7; D gene unclear. The CDR3 length is 15 residues. The V end was cut by 6 bases, the J end by 6 bases, with 21 bases between. Germline V gives CDR1 SNHLY, CDR2 FYNNEI. CDR3 sequence (DNA): TGTGCCAGCAGGCCCGTGGAGTTATATTCCACCGAGCAGTACTTC. Translation: CASRPVELYSTEQYF.

As DNA, the CDR3 is TGTGCCAGCAGTTTTTCACTCGGGGGGTATGGCTACACCTTC. Translation: CASSFSLGGYGYTF. The chain recombines TRBV27 with TRBJ1-2, with D tentatively TRBD1 (5 bases). This CDR3 spans 14 amino acids. The V gene's germline CDR1 is MNHEY and CDR2 SMNVEV (reference sequence). With 3 bases removed from V and 5 bases from J, the gap between germline ends came to 13 bases.

The table lists this clone with a count of one. V and J are TRBV5-1 and TRBJ2-1, with D possibly being TRBD2 (6 bases). Germline V lookup: CDR1 SGHRS, CDR2 YFSETQ. There are 14 residues in the CDR3. V gave up 8 bases and J gave up 7 bases, with 19 bases separating them. The CDR3 nucleotides read TGCGCCAGTGAAACGGGAGAGTCCCCTAATGAGCAGTTCTTC. Translation: CASETGESPNEQFF.